This is a list of T cell receptor beta chains from one sample in a study of cytomegalovirus exposure and HLA in healthy donors. Assay used: immunoSEQ multiplex PCR; TCRdb lists only in-frame clones, some missing. The table shows fewer than 200,000 clones, with about 84% occurring only once. The material sequenced was PBMCs. Source of these receptors: a woman in her twenties or thirties in good health and CMV-seropositive. Both conserved end residues are trimmed from each CDR3. The order of the fields is clone size, V gene, J gene, CDR3 protein. Not every row has a clone size; where given, it reads once, few, many or a size class.

-	TRBV7-6	TRBJ2-3	ASSHRAGTSGTDTQY
-	TRBV5-1	TRBJ2-3	ASSLGRDGTDTDTQY
-	TRBV4-3	TRBJ1-2	ASSQLTQGLGGYT
once	TRBV15	TRBJ1-5	ATTPDRYSNQPQH
once	TRBV18	TRBJ2-1	ASSPPGQGAPNEQF
-	TRBV15	TRBJ1-2	ATSRDRASYGYT
-	TRBV18	TRBJ2-7	ASSPMGLYEQY
-	TRBV5-1	TRBJ2-5	ASSQEVYQETQY
-	TRBV15	TRBJ1-5	ATSLGRRAYNQPQH
few	TRBV2	TRBJ1-1	ASGRGGGNTEAF
-	TRBV28	TRBJ2-5	ASSYQSGRLETQY